A single T cell receptor beta chain is shown here with its context. These data originate in a study of Ad26.COV2.S vaccination and SARS-CoV-2 variants. The treatment: 19 received Ad26.COV2.S at low or high dose, single or two shots; 5 received placebo; per-sample allocation not given. It was on day 63 after the first vaccine or placebo injection that samples were taken. Germline loops: CDR1 GTSNPN, CDR2 SVGIG (reference sequence). Trimming removed 0 bases at V and 10 bases at J, with 15 bases between. CDR3 size: 13 residues. TCRdb's table, derived via immunoSEQ multiplex PCR, lists solely in-frame clones and lacks some. This repertoire shows roughly 680,000 clones, around 90% found once; its top ten account for approximately 1.5%.

Here the sequenced sample was peripheral blood, taken in a trial of Ad26.COV2.S vaccine versus placebo. This TCR was recovered from a person aged 18-60 years who received the Ad26.COV2.S COVID-19 vaccine or a placebo. The chain recombines TRBV30 with TRBJ1-1, with D possibly TRBD1 on 6 matching bases. The CDR3 loop reads CAWSVTGYLGAFF. For the CDR3, the DNA is TGTGCCTGGAGTGTTACAGGGTACCTCGGAGCTTTCTTT.